The T cell receptor (beta chain) under discussion was sequenced for a study of beta chain features in type 1 diabetes listed by TCRdb under 2018. Looking at the study overall: Patients and healthy donors did not differ in mean age, gender distribution, total cell number or subset yield. A total of approximately 100 million sorted cells were examined across all samples, and the number of cells per subset was strongly correlated with RNA yield. The study compared TCRB repertoires of sorted circulating CD4+ T cell subsets between recently diagnosed type 1 diabetes patients and matched healthy donors. Naive and central memory subsets were obtained from all 30 or so donors, but regulatory and stem cell-like memory subsets were isolated from only 8 patients and 8 healthy donors. Study-level results and caveats: Because small numbers of individuals were included in the HLA sub-analyses, any influence of HLA type on TCRB rearrangement was left unresolved. Sequencing cDNA rather than genomic DNA could over-represent highly expressing activated cells, although activation and CD3 levels did not differ between groups. Naive, central memory and regulatory TCRB repertoires appeared more similar among patients than among healthy donors. A moderate but significant shortening of TCRB CDR3 length was observed in type 1 diabetes patients in all four CD4+ subsets. At VDJ recombination sites, patients with type 1 diabetes made fewer insertions and deleted more nucleotides, a pattern implying thymic rearrangement abnormalities. PCR might favor shorter templates, but patient and control samples were amplified and corrected together, so any skew would affect both groups equally.

This clone was found a few times. The specificity of this receptor is unknown. No per-base quality is available; no much larger clone lies one base away. From each donor, a single peripheral blood sample of roughly 0.11 L on average was drawn into heparinised tubes. A BD FACSAria II was used to sort naive, central memory, regulatory and stem cell-like memory CD4+ T cells with a panel that included CD45RO, CCR7, CD25, CD127, CD95 and CD27. Purity was above 95% for every sorted population. Right away, PBMCs were isolated by Lymphoprep density gradient centrifugation and were stained directly, with no culture step. To minimize batch effects, samples were stained and sorted in pairs, one healthy donor with one patient per experiment. Its CDR3 holds 14 amino acids, cysteine through phenylalanine. Only the CDR3 DNA stays, 42 bases, in frame from base 1. Relative to germline, V is 1 base shorter and J is 10 bases shorter, with 16 bases between their ends. Reading the germline V gene (reference sequence) gives CDR1 SEHNR and CDR2 FQNEAQ.

The High Capacity cDNA Reverse Transcription Kit was used to reverse transcribe all of the isolated RNA, meaning that expressed TCRB transcripts were what got sequenced. Deep immunoSEQ sequencing was performed on naive, central memory and regulatory T cell samples, with an average of roughly 3.5 million total reads per sample. Sorted cells were lysed in RLT buffer and RNA was extracted with DNase-treated RNeasy Micro or Mini kits, depending on cell number. To prevent cross-contamination, each cell subset was processed individually, whereas patient and healthy donor samples were processed jointly. The immunoSEQ multiplex PCR was used to amplify TCRB sequences from cDNA, yielding 87-bp fragments that span the CDR3 region. Sequencing of the amplicons was performed on the Illumina HiSeq platform. On the authors' methods: PCR bias was corrected computationally using synthetic template baselines, and reads within Hamming distance 2 were collapsed, with unmergeable singletons discarded. By aligning reads against IMGT, V, D and J genes, CDR3 length, and insertions or deletions at six rearrangement sites were assigned. Within each subset, clonotype counts were normalized to sorted cell number, and only after that were true diversity and Gini coefficients computed with the tcR R package. The overlap coefficient, calculated on TCRB nucleotide sequences, was used to quantify repertoire sharing. Out-of-frame TCRB sequences from naive cells were analyzed to stand in for the pre-selection repertoire. What TCRdb holds here is the immuneACCESS table cut down to in-frame rearrangements. Part of the clones is not present; checked against another copy, under half of the missing clones reflect an unresolved V gene, and the others are unexplained. The V and J calls and clone size were taken over from that table, and D and trimming were inferred from the DNA. Recorded for this sample are about 410,000 clones; about 15% of them occurred a single time. About 0.034% of the sample goes to the ten largest clones.

Material for sequencing was naive CD4+ T cells from blood. The meaning of the sample's cell subset or site label: true naive CD4+ T cells. The clonotype was recovered from a man aged 25 to 40 in good health. The rearranged chain carries TRBV7-9 and TRBJ1-1; the D gene cannot be resolved reliably. The DNA is TGTGCCAGCAGCTTAGGTATTCTAGCAGGCGGAGCTTTCTTT. Its amino acids are CASSLGILAGGAFF.